This T cell receptor beta chain was recorded in a study of blood T cell repertoires in COVID-19. The method was immunoSEQ multiplex PCR; TCRdb's version includes in-frame clones alone and lacks a portion of them. The data contain around 500,000 clones, less than 90% of them singletons. The germline V gene encodes CDR1 GTSNPN and CDR2 SVGIG (reference sequence). Trimming shortened V by 0 bases and J by 6 bases, and 9 bases separated the two germline ends. The CDR3 is made up of 13 amino acids. What was sequenced was PBMCs or T cells enriched from blood (not recorded which). The clonotype originates from a woman between 55 and 75 years old who had recovered from COVID-19. This sequence joins TRBV30 and TRBJ2-1; D is perhaps TRBD1 (6 bases). DNA for the CDR3: TGTGCCTGGAGTGTACAGGGTTTCAATGAGCAGTTCTTC. It translates to CAWSVQGFNEQFF.